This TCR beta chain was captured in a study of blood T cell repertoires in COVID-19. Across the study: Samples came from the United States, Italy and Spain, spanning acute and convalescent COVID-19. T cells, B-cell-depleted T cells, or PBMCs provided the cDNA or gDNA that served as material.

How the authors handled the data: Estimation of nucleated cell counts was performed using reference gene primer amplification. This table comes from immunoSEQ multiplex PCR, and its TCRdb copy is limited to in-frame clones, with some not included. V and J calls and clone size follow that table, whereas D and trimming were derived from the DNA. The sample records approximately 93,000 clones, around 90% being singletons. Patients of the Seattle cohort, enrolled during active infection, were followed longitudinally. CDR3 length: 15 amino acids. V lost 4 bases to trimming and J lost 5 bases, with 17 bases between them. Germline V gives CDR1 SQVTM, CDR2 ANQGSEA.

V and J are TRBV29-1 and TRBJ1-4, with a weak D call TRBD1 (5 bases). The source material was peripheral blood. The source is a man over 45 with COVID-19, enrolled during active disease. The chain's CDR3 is CSVARGYKGNEKLFF. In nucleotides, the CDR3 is TGCAGCGTTGCACGGGGGTATAAGGGGAATGAAAAACTGTTTTTT.